The sequence of this T cell receptor (beta chain) was determined in a study of CD8 T cells in ankylosing spondylitis. General observations from the study: What seemed typical of ankylosing spondylitis blood was a TCR beta motif built from roughly eight highly homologous variants.

CDR1 and CDR2 from the germline V gene are MNHEY and SVGEGT. Deletions cut 6 bases from V and 7 bases from J, with 12 bases between. The CDR3 is 12 amino acids. To note about this clonotype: Antigen unknown.

Via MiXCR, TCRdb re-called the 5' RACE reads, giving one row per CDR3 protein. Of about 500,000 distinct CDR3 sequences in the sample, 12% were seen once. The rearrangement joins TRBV6-2 or TRBV6-3 to TRBJ2-5, with a tentative D call TRBD2 (6 bases). The source is a male donor with ankylosing spondylitis. Sequences were obtained from blood, either unsorted or a sorted T cell fraction (not recorded which). CDR3 amino acids: CASRGRDVTQYF. The CDR3 coding sequence is TGTGCCAGCAGGGGGCGGGACGTGACCCAGTACTTC.